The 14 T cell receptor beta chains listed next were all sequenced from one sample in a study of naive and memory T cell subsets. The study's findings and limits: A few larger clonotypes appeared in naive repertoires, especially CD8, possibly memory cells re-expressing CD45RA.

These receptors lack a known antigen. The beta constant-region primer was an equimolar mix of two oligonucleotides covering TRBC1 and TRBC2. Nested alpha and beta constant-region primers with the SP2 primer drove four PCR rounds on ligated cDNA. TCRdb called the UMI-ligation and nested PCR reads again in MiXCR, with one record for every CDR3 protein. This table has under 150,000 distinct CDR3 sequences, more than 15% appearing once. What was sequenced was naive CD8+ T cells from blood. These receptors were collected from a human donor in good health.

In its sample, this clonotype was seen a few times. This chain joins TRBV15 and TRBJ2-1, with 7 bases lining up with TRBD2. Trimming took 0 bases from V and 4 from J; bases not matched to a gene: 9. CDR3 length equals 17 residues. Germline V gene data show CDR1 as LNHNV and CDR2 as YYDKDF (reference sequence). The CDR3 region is CATSRDLRLAEYNEQFF. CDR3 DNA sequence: TGTGCCACCAGCAGAGATCTCCGTCTAGCGGAGTACAATGAGCAGTTCTTC.

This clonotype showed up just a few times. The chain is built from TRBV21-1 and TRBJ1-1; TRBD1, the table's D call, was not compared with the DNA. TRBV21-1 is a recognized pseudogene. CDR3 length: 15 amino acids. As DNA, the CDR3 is TGTGCCAGCAGCACGACAGGGGTAATGAACACTGAAGCTTTCTTT. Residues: CASSTTGVMNTEAFF.

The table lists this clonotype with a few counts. This CDR3 reads CASSYAGTEYNEQFF. The CDR3 bases are TGTGCCAGCAGTTATGCCGGGACAGAATACAATGAGCAGTTCTTC. This chain connects TRBV6-5 to TRBJ2-1, with 7 bases matching TRBD1. The CDR3 has 15 residues. With 3 bases clipped from V and 4 bases from J, the junction kept 6 bases outside the gene matches. Germline V gives CDR1 MNHEY, CDR2 SVGAGI.

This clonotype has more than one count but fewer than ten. CDR3 sequence (DNA): TGTGCCAGCAGCGTGAGTCGACATAGCCGCAACACCGGGGAGCTGTTTTTT. Residues: CASSVSRHSRNTGELFF. This rearrangement joins TRBV9 to TRBJ2-2; no firm D call. CDR3 size: 17 residues. The V and J ends lost 2 bases and 2 bases respectively, with 16 bases between them. Germline V CDR1 and CDR2: SGDLS, YYNGEE.

DNA for the CDR3: TGTGCCAGCAGCCTAGGGGCTAGCGGCTTCCCCTACGAGCAGTACTTC. It translates to CASSLGASGFPYEQYF. This chain joins TRBV27 and TRBJ2-7; 7 nucleotides align to TRBD2. CDR3 length: 16 residues. Germline V lookup: CDR1 MNHEY, CDR2 SMNVEV (reference sequence). V gave up 6 bases and J gave up 2 bases; unmatched junction bases: 13.

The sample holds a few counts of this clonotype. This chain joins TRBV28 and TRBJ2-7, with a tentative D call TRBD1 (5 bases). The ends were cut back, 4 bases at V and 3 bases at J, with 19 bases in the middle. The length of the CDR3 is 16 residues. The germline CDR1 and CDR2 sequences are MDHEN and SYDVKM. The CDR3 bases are TGTGCCAGCAGTTCCCCGGCCAGGGCCGGAATCTACGAGCAGTACTTC. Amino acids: CASSSPARAGIYEQYF.

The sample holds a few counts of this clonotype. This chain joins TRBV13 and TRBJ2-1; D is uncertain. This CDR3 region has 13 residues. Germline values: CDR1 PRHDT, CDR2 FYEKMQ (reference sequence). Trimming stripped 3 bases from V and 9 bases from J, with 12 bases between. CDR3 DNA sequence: TGTGCCAGCAGCTTCCCAGGTGAGGCTGAGCAGTTCTTC. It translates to CASSFPGEAEQFF.

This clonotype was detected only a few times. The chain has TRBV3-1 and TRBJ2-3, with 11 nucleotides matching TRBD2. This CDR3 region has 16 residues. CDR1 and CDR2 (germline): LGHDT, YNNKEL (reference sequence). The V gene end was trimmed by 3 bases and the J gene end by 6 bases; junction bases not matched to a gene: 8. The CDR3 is CASSHTSGSPPDTQYF. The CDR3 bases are TGTGCCAGCAGCCACACTAGCGGGAGTCCTCCGGATACGCAGTATTTT.

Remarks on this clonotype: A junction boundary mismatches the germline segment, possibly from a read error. The CDR3 sequence: CASSLDIGGQGDF. Written as DNA, the CDR3 is TGTGCCAGCAGCTTAGATATCGGGGGACAGGGTGACTTC. V usage is TRBV11-2 and J usage is TRBJ2-7, with TRBD1 matching 9 bases. The CDR3 runs to 13 residues. Germline V gene data show CDR1 as SGHAT and CDR2 as FQNNGV. The entire variable domain, with the rest obtained from reference TRBV11-2 and TRBJ2-7, is as follows: EAGVAQSPRYKIIEKRQSVAFWCNPISGHATLYWYQQILGQGPKLLIQFQNNGVVDDSQLPKDRFSAERLKGVDSTLKIQPAKLEDSAVYLCASSLDIGGQGDFGPGTRLTVT.

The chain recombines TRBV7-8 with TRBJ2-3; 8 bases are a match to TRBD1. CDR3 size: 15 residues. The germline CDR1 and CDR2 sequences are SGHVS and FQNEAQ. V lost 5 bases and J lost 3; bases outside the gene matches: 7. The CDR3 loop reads CASSPRTGWTDTQYF. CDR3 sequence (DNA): TGTGCCAGCAGCCCGAGGACAGGGTGGACAGATACGCAGTATTTT.

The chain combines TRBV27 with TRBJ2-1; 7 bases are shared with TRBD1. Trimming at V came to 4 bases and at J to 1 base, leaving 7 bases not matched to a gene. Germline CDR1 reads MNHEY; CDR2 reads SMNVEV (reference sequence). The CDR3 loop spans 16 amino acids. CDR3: CASSYTTGPSYNEQFF. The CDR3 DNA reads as TGTGCCAGCAGTTACACGACAGGGCCGTCCTACAATGAGCAGTTCTTC.

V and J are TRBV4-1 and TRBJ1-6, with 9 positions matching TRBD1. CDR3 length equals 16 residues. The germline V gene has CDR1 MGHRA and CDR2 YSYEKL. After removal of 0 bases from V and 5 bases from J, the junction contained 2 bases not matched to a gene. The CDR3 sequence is CASSQEGQGDNSPLHF. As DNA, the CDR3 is TGCGCCAGCAGCCAAGAGGGACAGGGAGATAATTCACCCCTCCACTTT.

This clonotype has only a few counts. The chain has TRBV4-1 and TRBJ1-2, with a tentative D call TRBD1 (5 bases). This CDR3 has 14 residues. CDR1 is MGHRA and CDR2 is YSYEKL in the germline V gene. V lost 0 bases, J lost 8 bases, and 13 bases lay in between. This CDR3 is CASSQDQGSGGYTF. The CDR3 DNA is TGCGCCAGCAGCCAAGATCAGGGTTCCGGCGGCTACACCTTC.

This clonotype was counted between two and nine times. The CDR3, as DNA: TGTGCCAGCAGTTATACGGCCTACGAGCAGTACTTC. It encodes CASSYTAYEQYF. The chain links TRBV28 to TRBJ2-7; D gene ambiguous. This CDR3 has 12 residues. V dropped 4 bases and J dropped 2 bases, with 6 bases sitting between them. CDR1 is MDHEN, CDR2 SYDVKM, per germline.